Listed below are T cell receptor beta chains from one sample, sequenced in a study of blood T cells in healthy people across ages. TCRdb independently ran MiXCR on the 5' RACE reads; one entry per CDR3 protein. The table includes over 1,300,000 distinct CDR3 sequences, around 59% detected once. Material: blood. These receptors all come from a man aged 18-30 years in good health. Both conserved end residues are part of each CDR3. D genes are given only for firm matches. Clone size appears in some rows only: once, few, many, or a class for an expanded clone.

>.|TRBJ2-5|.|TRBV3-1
CASSQTMDSLETQYF
TGTGCCAGCAGCCAAACCATGGACAGCCTGGAGACCCAGTACTTC
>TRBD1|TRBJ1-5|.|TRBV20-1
CSARGDRGPYQPQHF
TGCAGTGCTAGAGGGGACAGGGGCCCCTATCAGCCCCAGCATTTT
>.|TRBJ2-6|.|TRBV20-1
CSASSRQGRAGANVLTF
TGCAGTGCTAGTAGTAGACAGGGGAGGGCTGGGGCCAACGTCCTGACTTTC
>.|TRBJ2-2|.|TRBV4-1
CASSQAGELFF
TGCGCCAGCAGCCAAGCCGGGGAGCTGTTTTTT
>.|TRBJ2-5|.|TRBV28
CASGRSGPPQETQYF
TGTGCCAGCGGACGCTCGGGCCCACCACAAGAGACCCAGTACTTC
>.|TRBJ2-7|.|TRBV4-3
CASSQEPEIRTYEQYF
TGCGCCAGCAGCCAAGAACCCGAGATTCGCACCTACGAGCAGTACTTC
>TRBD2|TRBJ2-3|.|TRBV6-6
CASSPHQGAGSTDTQYF
TGTGCCAGCAGCCCACACCAGGGAGCGGGGAGCACAGATACGCAGTATTTT
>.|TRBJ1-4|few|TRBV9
CASSLGRGGGEKLFF
TGTGCCAGCAGCCTTGGTAGGGGAGGAGGTGAAAAACTGTTTTTT
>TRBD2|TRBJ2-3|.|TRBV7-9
CASSLNGGAADTQYF
TGTGCCAGCAGCTTAAACGGGGGGGCCGCAGATACGCAGTATTTT
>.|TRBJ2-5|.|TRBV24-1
CATSDTDATQETQYF
TGTGCCACCAGTGATACGGACGCCACCCAAGAGACCCAGTACTTC
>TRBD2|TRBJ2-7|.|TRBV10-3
CATSETLAVDYEQYF
TGTGCCACCAGTGAGACCCTAGCGGTCGATTACGAGCAGTACTTC
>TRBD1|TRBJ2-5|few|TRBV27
CASSPQGLDGQETQYF
TGTGCCAGCAGCCCACAGGGGTTGGATGGGCAAGAGACCCAGTACTTC
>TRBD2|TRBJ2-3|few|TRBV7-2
CASNKPGLAITDTQYF
TGTGCCAGCAACAAACCGGGACTAGCGATCACAGATACGCAGTATTTT
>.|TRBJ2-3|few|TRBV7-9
CASSLRRDSTDTQYF
TGTGCCAGCAGCTTACGGCGGGACTCCACAGATACGCAGTATTTT
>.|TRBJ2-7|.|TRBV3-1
CASSQDLARAGEQYF
TGTGCCAGCAGCCAAGATCTAGCAAGGGCTGGCGAGCAGTACTTC
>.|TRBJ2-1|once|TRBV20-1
CSAPTRILSGQFF
TGCAGTGCTCCGACCCGGATCCTTAGCGGGCAGTTCTTC
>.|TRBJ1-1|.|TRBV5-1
CASSLMGAANYEAFF
TGCGCCAGCAGCTTGATGGGGGCAGCCAATTATGAAGCTTTCTTT
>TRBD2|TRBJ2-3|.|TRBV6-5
CASSFKSGGARTDTQYF
TGTGCCAGCAGTTTCAAGAGCGGGGGGGCACGCACGGATACGCAGTATTTT
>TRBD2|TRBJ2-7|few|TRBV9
CASSVGGSGMFYEQYF
TGTGCCAGCAGCGTAGGGGGTAGCGGGATGTTCTACGAGCAGTACTTC
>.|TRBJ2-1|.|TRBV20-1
CSANRPNPSYNEQFF
TGCAGTGCCAACCGACCCAACCCCTCCTACAATGAGCAGTTCTTC
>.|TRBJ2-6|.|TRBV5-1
CASSVYPESSSGANVLTF
TGCGCCAGCAGCGTCTACCCGGAGAGTTCATCTGGGGCCAACGTCCTGACTTTC
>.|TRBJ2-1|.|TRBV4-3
CASSQERTVLRAEQFF
TGCGCCAGCAGCCAAGAAAGGACAGTACTTAGGGCTGAGCAGTTCTTC
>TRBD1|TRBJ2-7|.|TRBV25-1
CASGTGVSYEQYF
TGTGCCAGCGGGACAGGGGTTTCCTACGAGCAGTACTTC
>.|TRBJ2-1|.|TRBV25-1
CASSEVTLSSYNEQFF
TGTGCCAGCAGTGAAGTGACATTAAGCTCCTACAATGAGCAGTTCTTC
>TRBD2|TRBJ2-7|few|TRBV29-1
CSAGLAGGEQYF
TGCAGCGCGGGACTAGCGGGAGGCGAGCAGTACTTC
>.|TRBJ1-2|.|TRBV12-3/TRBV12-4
CASSFGPQNYGYTF
TGTGCCAGCAGTTTCGGGCCTCAAAACTATGGCTACACCTTC
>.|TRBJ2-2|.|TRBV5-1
CASSDDSGELFF
TGCGCCAGCAGCGATGACAGCGGGGAGCTGTTTTTT
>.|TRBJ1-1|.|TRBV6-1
CASKYLNTEAFF
TGTGCCAGCAAATACTTGAACACTGAAGCTTTCTTT
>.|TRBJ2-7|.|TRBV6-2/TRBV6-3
CASSYGLTREQYF
TGTGCCAGCAGTTACGGTCTGACGCGGGAGCAGTACTTC
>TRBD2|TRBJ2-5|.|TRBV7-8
CASSLVPPLAGGKETQYF
TGTGCCAGCAGCTTAGTCCCCCCTTTAGCGGGGGGGAAAGAGACCCAGTACTTC
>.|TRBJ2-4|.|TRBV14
CASSLPWRAENIQYF
TGTGCCAGCAGCCTCCCGTGGAGGGCCGAAAACATTCAGTACTTC
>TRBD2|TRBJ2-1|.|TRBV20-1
CSARRRGLAGNEQFF
TGCAGTGCTCGCCGCCGGGGACTAGCGGGGAATGAGCAGTTCTTC
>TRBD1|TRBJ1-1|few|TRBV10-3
CAITKGTENTEAFF
TGTGCCATCACAAAAGGGACAGAAAACACTGAAGCTTTCTTT
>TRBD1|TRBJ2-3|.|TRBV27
CASSLIAGTGTTDTQYF
TGTGCCAGCAGTTTAATCGCTGGGACAGGAACCACAGATACGCAGTATTTT
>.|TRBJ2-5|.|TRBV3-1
CASSDERKGTQYF
TGTGCCAGCAGCGATGAAAGAAAAGGGACCCAGTACTTC
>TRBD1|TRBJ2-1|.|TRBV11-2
CASSAPGPGQGVSYNEQFF
TGTGCCAGCAGCGCCCCCGGTCCCGGACAGGGGGTGAGCTACAATGAGCAGTTCTTC
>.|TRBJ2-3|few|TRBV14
CASSHSGPNPPDTQYF
TGTGCCAGCAGCCACTCAGGACCGAATCCGCCGGATACGCAGTATTTT
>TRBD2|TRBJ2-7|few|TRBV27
CASNLLAGSYNEQYF
TGTGCCAGCAACCTCCTAGCGGGTTCCTACAATGAGCAGTACTTC
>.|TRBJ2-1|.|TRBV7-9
CASSPLGGSNYNEQFF
TGTGCCAGCAGCCCCTTGGGCGGGTCGAACTACAATGAGCAGTTCTTC